This T cell receptor (beta chain) was sequenced in a study of blood T cell repertoires in COVID-19. Study context: Italy, Spain and the United States were the sources of the convalescent and acute COVID-19 samples. PBMCs, B-cell-depleted T cells, or T cells were the source of the cDNA or gDNA that made up the material.

Recruitment covered under 25 US areas and drew participants whose ages spanned roughly 18 to 100 years. Cohorts were based on clinical histories the participants reported. Assay: immunoSEQ multiplex PCR; the TCRdb copy retains only in-frame clones and omits some. Here the sample spans 200,000 to 250,000 clones, about nine tenths being singletons. The source is a woman aged 40 to 50 with acute COVID-19. The material sequenced was PBMCs or T cells enriched from blood (not recorded which).

CDR3 residues: CASSERRVNSPLHF. The CDR3 DNA reads as TGTGCCAGCAGTGAACGCAGGGTAAATTCACCCCTCCACTTT. The rearrangement links TRBV25-1 to TRBJ1-6; tentative D call: TRBD1 (5 bases). With 2 bases removed from V and 7 bases from J, the gap between germline ends came to 9 bases. Per germline, CDR1 MGHDK and CDR2 SYGVNS. This CDR3 has 14 residues.